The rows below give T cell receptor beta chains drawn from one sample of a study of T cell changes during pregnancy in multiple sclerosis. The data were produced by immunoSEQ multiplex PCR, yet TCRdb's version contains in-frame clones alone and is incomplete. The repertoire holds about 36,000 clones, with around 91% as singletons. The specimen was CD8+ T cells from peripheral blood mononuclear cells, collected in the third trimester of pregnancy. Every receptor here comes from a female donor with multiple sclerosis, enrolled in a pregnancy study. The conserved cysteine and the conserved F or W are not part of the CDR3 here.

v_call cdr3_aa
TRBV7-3 ASSLQGSYNEQF
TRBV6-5 ASSLHRTNYGYT
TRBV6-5 ASSPQDGNEQF
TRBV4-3 ASSQEQGRDYGYT
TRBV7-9 ASSFQKSPLH
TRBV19 ASSMLGANQPQH
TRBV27 ASMYRDGSYEQY
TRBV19 ASSIRGLNTEAF
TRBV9 ASSGEGDRGQSYEQY
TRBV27 ASSLLTGADEAF
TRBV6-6 ASSYLGGGSNYGYT
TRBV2 ASKEGTEAF
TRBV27 ASSKRDRWDYGYT
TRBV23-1 ASHLGTASNTEAF
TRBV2 ASSKGLAGYEQY
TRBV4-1 ASSLRQGSPYEQY
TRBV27 ASSLSPGNSNQPQH
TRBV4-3 ASSQDSYRSYEQY
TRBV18 ASSETGLLYT
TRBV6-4 ASSLRVFGSPLH
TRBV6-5 ASPPGTLGEQY
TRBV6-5 ASSYGLAGPYEQY
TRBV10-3 APYRGRFEKLF
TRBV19 ASSRQGLNGDEQY
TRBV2 ASSDDRGQGLSTDTQY
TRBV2 ASSGTGVNTGELF
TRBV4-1 ASSLGLNSNQPQH
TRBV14 ASSQEGTGDYEQY
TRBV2 ASWLGGGRTEAF
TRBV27 ASSALLRVGDTQY
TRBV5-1 ASSLEQLPFSYEQY
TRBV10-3 AISPTGARTDTQY
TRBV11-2 ASSLGAGTNYGYT
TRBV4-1 ASSQDTGESSYNEQF
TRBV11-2 ASSLYEDTQY
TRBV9 ASSDRLAGYQETQY
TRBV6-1 ASSETSGSGSYEQY
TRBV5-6 ASSLGDRGTNQPQH
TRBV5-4 ASSALAGGSNNEQF
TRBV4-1 ATSASLAGGYTGELF
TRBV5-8 ASSGIGTGGSLDYGYT
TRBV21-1 ASSLPDQGSITIGYT
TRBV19 ASSPGMGERYGYT
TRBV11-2 ASSSSGGSGNTIY
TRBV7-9 ASSKIRDTDYEQY
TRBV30 AWSVRVGINYGYT
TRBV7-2 ASSLADYTLLYNEQF
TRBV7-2 ASSHPLGVSSTYEQY
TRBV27 ASSSPTGANEKLF
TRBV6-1 ASSEWGTAKNIQY
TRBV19 ASSILRGSGRAQGELF